These 17 T cell receptor beta chains originate from one sample sequenced in a study of shared clonotypes between healthy human individuals. Sequencing was performed with immunoSEQ multiplex PCR; in TCRdb, only in-frame clones are kept and a portion is missing. The sample has about 800,000 clones, about 96% seen once. Naive CD8 cells lacked CD45RO, underwent positive selection for CCR7 and left out terminally differentiated effector memory CD45RA+ cells. Sequenced sample: naive CD8+ T cells sorted from blood. These receptors came from a man aged 25 to 40 in good health.

V usage is TRBV6-4 and J usage is TRBJ2-7; 10 bases are a match to TRBD1. Trimming cost V 9 bases and J 9 bases; bases outside gene matches: 17. The CDR3 loop spans 15 amino acids. Germline loops: CDR1 MRHNA, CDR2 SNTAGT. The CDR3, as DNA: TGTGCCAGTACCCCGTCGGGACAGGGGAAGTTTGCGCAGTACTTC. Protein sequence: CASTPSGQGKFAQYF.

The J gene is TRBJ2-7, the V gene TRBV6-6; D is uncertain. Trimming took off 2 bases at V and 5 bases at J, with 4 bases between the two ends. The V gene's germline CDR1 is MNHNY and CDR2 SVGAGI (reference sequence). This CDR3 has 11 amino acids. The CDR3 loop reads CASSYRDEQYF. The CDR3, as DNA: TGTGCCAGCAGTTACCGGGACGAGCAGTACTTC.

The chain employs TRBV7-8 and TRBJ2-2, with 9 bases lining up with TRBD1. V gave up 5 bases and J gave up 6 bases; unmatched junction bases: 10. This CDR3 has 16 residues. Per germline, CDR1 SGHVS and CDR2 FQNEAQ. The CDR3 spells CASSLGQGVLSGELFF. CDR3 DNA: TGTGCCAGCAGCCTGGGACAGGGCGTTCTTTCCGGGGAGCTGTTTTTT.

This clone was seen just once. This rearrangement joins TRBV28 to TRBJ1-4; 8 nucleotides match TRBD1. Germline values: CDR1 MDHEN, CDR2 SYDVKM. Trimming at V came to 5 bases and at J to 4 bases, leaving 6 bases not matched to a gene. This CDR3 is built from 15 residues. The CDR3, as DNA: TGTGCCAGCAGTATCGGGACAGGACGTAATGAAAAACTGTTTTTT. Residues: CASSIGTGRNEKLFF.

V and J are TRBV18 and TRBJ2-7; D is unclear. In germline, CDR1 is KGHSH, CDR2 LQKENI. This CDR3 is 16 amino acids long. The V and J ends lost 2 bases and 2 bases respectively, with 16 bases between them. The DNA of the CDR3 is TGTGCCAGCTCACCAAGGGAAACGGAAATTACCTACGAGCAGTACTTC. It encodes CASSPRETEITYEQYF. Together with reference TRBV18 and TRBJ2-7, the CDR3 gives the full variable domain: NAGVMQNPRHLVRRRGQEARLRCSPMKGHSHVYWYRQLPEEGLKFMVYLQKENIIDESGMPKERFSAEFPKEGPSILRIQQVVRGDSAAYFCASSPRETEITYEQYFGPGTRLTVT.

The chain is built from TRBV9 and TRBJ2-3; the D gene is possibly TRBD2 (6 bases). Trimming removed 0 bases at V and 2 bases at J, with 16 bases between. CDR3 length: 17 residues. Germline CDR1 and CDR2: SGDLS and YYNGEE. CDR3 amino acids: CASSVDSGLKTTDTQYF. The CDR3 DNA is TGTGCCAGCAGCGTAGATTCGGGACTCAAAACCACAGATACGCAGTATTTT.

The chain has TRBV28 and TRBJ2-7, with 9 bases that match TRBD1. CDR3 size: 16 residues. The junction had 10 bases not matched to a gene; V was cut back by 5 bases and J by 2 bases. Germline CDR1 is MDHEN and CDR2 is SYDVKM. The CDR3 loop reads CASSRPGTGTTYEQYF. The CDR3 region has the DNA TGTGCCAGCAGTAGACCCGGGACAGGGACCACCTACGAGCAGTACTTC.

The chain links TRBV4-1 to TRBJ2-3; D possibly uses TRBD1 or TRBD2 (7 bases each). Trimming left V 3 bases short and J 0 bases short, with 13 bases between. This CDR3 region has 16 residues. CDR1 and CDR2 (germline): MGHRA, YSYEKL. This chain's CDR3 is CASSHRGGTSTDTQYF. The CDR3 DNA reads TGCGCCAGCAGCCACAGGGGGGGAACTAGCACAGATACGCAGTATTTT.

The CDR3 DNA sequence: TGTGCCAGCAGCTTACGGGGTGGAGCGAACGATGAGCAGTTCTTC. Its translation is CASSLRGGANDEQFF. The chain uses TRBV7-9 and TRBJ2-1; maybe TRBD2 (5 bases). Deletions cut 2 bases from V and 8 bases from J, with 16 bases between. This CDR3 region has 15 residues. Germline values: CDR1 SEHNR, CDR2 FQNEAQ (reference sequence).

As for this clone: The sample carries other DNA sequences with the same CDR3. The chain couples TRBV9 to TRBJ2-1; D is undetermined. From germline, CDR1 is SGDLS and CDR2 YYNGEE. V shed 7 bases and J shed 4 bases, with 6 bases lying between them. The CDR3 is 11 residues long. The CDR3 nucleotides are TGTGCCAGCGGTCTTTACAATGAGCAGTTCTTC. This codes for CASGLYNEQFF.

This rearrangement joins TRBV29-1 to TRBJ2-1; 7 nucleotides line up with TRBD1. With V trimmed by 1 base and J by 3 bases, 3 bases remained unmatched. The CDR3 length is 14 residues. From germline, CDR1 is SQVTM and CDR2 ANQGSEA. The CDR3 region is CSVEVGTVYNEQFF. As DNA, the CDR3 is TGCAGCGTTGAAGTTGGGACAGTCTACAATGAGCAGTTCTTC.

The chain is built from TRBV29-1 and TRBJ2-5, with 8 bases lining up with TRBD2. Germline CDR1 and CDR2: SQVTM and ANQGSEA. The CDR3 loop spans 13 amino acids. V was pared by 6 bases and J by 4 bases, with 7 bases of the junction left unmatched. CDR3 residues: CSVLGGEGETQYF. Written as DNA, the CDR3 is TGCAGCGTCCTCGGGGGGGAGGGAGAGACCCAGTACTTC.

The rearrangement joins TRBV10-3 to TRBJ1-1; D call uncertain. From germline, CDR1 is ENHRY and CDR2 SYGVKD. The CDR3 is made up of 15 amino acids. Trimming removed 3 bases from V and 1 base from J, with 12 bases in between. The CDR3 here is CAISEESSKNTEAFF. The CDR3 DNA reads TGTGCCATCAGTGAAGAGTCATCAAAGAACACTGAAGCTTTCTTT.

This clone has a handful of counts. This sequence joins TRBV9 and TRBJ2-7; TRBD2 matches at 7 bases. CDR3 size: 16 residues. Per the germline V gene, CDR1 is SGDLS and CDR2 is YYNGEE. Unmatched junction bases numbered 8, after V lost 0 bases and J lost 2 bases. The CDR3 DNA reads as TGTGCCAGCAGCGTAGACCCGGGAGGAGGGACCTACGAGCAGTACTTC. Translated, it gives CASSVDPGGGTYEQYF.

The J gene is TRBJ2-3, the V gene TRBV7-8, with 9 bases lining up with TRBD2. The ends lost 5 bases at V and 3 bases at J; junction bases unmatched: 15. The V gene's germline CDR1 is SGHVS and CDR2 FQNEAQ. The CDR3 consists of 18 residues. The CDR3 DNA reads TGTGCCAGCAGCGCCCGGCCCGGGTTTGGACTAGCGACAGATACGCAGTATTTT. It codes for CASSARPGFGLATDTQYF.

The table lists this clone with a count of one. J is TRBJ2-7 and V is TRBV11-2; D is unclear. Trimming took off 0 bases at V and 4 bases at J, with 7 bases between the two ends. This CDR3 region has 13 residues. CDR1 is SGHAT, CDR2 FQNNGV, per germline. The CDR3 sequence is CASSLDLEYEQYF. The CDR3 region has the DNA TGTGCCAGCAGCTTAGATTTGGAGTACGAGCAGTACTTC.

The rearrangement links TRBV4-3 to TRBJ2-5; a possible D gene is TRBD2 (5 bases). The CDR3 is 15 residues long. Germline lookup yields CDR1 LGHNA and CDR2 YSLEER. V was pared by 7 bases and J by 5 bases, with 20 bases between. The CDR3 bases are TGCGCCAGCACGAAAACCCTCAGCGGTTCGGAGACCCAGTACTTC. The encoded protein is CASTKTLSGSETQYF.